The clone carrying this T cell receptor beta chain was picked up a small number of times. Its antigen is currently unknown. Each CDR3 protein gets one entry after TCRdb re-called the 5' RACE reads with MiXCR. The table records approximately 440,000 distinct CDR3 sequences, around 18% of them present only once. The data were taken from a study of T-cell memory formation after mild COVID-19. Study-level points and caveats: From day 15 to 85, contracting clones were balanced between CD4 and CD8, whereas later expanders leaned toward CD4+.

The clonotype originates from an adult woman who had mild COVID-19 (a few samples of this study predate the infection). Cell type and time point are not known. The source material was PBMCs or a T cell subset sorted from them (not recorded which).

The CDR3 coding sequence is TGCGCCAGCAGCTTGTTGTTCTTCAATGAGCAGTTCTTC. Protein product: CASSLLFFNEQFF. The J gene is TRBJ2-1, the V gene TRBV5-1; D call uncertain. The V gene's germline CDR1 is SGHRS and CDR2 YFSETQ. The CDR3 runs to 13 residues. Trimming cost V 1 base and J 6 bases, with 8 bases left between them.